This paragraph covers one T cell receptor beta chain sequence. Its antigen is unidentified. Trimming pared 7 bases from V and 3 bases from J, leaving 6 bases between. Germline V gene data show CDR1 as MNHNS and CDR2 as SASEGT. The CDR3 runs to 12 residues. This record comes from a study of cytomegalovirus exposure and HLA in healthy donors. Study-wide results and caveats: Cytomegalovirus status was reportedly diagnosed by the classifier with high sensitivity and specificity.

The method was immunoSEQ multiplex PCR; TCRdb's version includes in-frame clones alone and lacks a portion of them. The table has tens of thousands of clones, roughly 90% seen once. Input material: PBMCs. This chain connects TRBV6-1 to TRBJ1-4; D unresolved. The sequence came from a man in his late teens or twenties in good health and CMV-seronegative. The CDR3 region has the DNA TGTGCCAGCACTATATCTAATGAAAAACTGTTTTTT. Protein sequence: CASTISNEKLFF.